Given below is one T cell receptor (beta chain) in context. Its target is unknown. The data were taken from a study of cytomegalovirus exposure and HLA in healthy donors. Overall study findings and caveats: A later analysis appeared to link common viral pathogens to several of the most significant clusters.

The CDR3 extends over 12 amino acids. V dropped 5 bases and J dropped 7 bases, with 9 bases sitting between them. Germline V gene sequence: CDR1 SEHNR, CDR2 FQNEAQ (reference sequence). 60 Vbeta and 13 Jbeta primers were used in PCR. Produced via immunoSEQ multiplex PCR; TCRdb's table is partial and in-frame only. The sample consists of roughly 160,000 clones, around 82% of them appearing once. The material sequenced was PBMCs. The clonotype originates from a man aged 50-60 years in good health and CMV-seropositive. This rearrangement joins TRBV7-9 to TRBJ1-5; D is unclear. CDR3 DNA sequence: TGTGCCAGCAGCCGGGGAGGACAGCCCCAGCATTTT. Protein product: CASSRGGQPQHF.